Described below is a single TCR beta chain sequence and its context. Its antigen is undetermined. The record originates from a study of cytomegalovirus exposure and HLA in healthy donors. For the study at large: The Caucasian-associated ancestry cluster contained 81% of the roughly 370 genotyped donors. Study outcomes and limitations: Researchers left out some V segments, among them TRBV6-2 and TRBV6-3, as indistinguishable. Three chains tied to CMV proved CMV antigen-specific in vitro. Donor immune exposure was known only as CMV serostatus.

Trimming took 0 bases from V and 4 from J; bases not matched to a gene: 7. Germline values: CDR1 SGHNT, CDR2 YYREEE (reference sequence). This CDR3 contains 16 residues. In the PCR, 60 Vbeta and 13 Jbeta primers were used. Assay used: immunoSEQ multiplex PCR; TCRdb lists only in-frame clones, some missing. The sample has a few hundred thousand clones, 75% to 85% seen once. The sequence came from a girl aged 2-10 years in good health and CMV-seronegative. The chain combines TRBV5-4 with TRBJ2-1, with 7 bases matching TRBD1. Specimen: PBMCs. The CDR3 DNA is TGTGCCAGCAGCTTGGAGGGATCCAGGGGGTACAATGAGCAGTTCTTC. It is translated as CASSLEGSRGYNEQFF.